This is a list of T cell receptor beta chains from one sample in a study of T cell responses to AZD1222 COVID-19 vaccine. Produced via immunoSEQ multiplex PCR; TCRdb's table is partial and in-frame only. The sample contains over 75,000 clones, 85% to 90% of which appear only once. The material sequenced was peripheral blood, taken 28 days after the second AZD1222 dose. Source of these receptors: an adult who received the AZD1222 COVID-19 vaccine. Each CDR3 is given with its conserved first and last residue.

V gene,CDR3 protein
TRBV4-3,CASRKGGGWQPQHF
TRBV3-1/TRBV3-2,CASSQGLADYTDTQYF
TRBV7-3,CASSRGDRVNEQFF
TRBV11-2,CASSLGGQETQYF
TRBV30,CAWSVRPSGELFF
TRBV4-2,CASSQDYGGSYNEQFF
TRBV5-4,CASSLGTGTDNTGELFF
TRBV19,CASSILAGVSYEQYF
TRBV9,CASSVFESGTEAFF
TRBV6-4,CASSEGTGESHEQFF
TRBV9,CASSVEGMGDTQYF
TRBV5-1,CASSLYPGEEQPQHF
TRBV28,CASSLWVPRDSNYGYTF
TRBV7-2,CASSSSGGSYNEQFF
TRBV10-2,CASSWTTDTQYF
TRBV28,CASSPAGMKGGRIEAFF
TRBV18,CASSPDSQAAYGYTF
TRBV27,CASSLSIGADTQYF
TRBV30,CAWRTGGASEAFF